The text below deals with one T cell receptor beta chain. Its antigen is currently unknown. This sample is drawn from a study of beta chain features in type 1 diabetes. Points from the study as a whole: Patients with Type 1 diabetes showed moderately but significantly shorter TCRB CDR3s in all four CD4+ subsets.

CDR1 is GTSNPN and CDR2 is SVGIG in the germline V gene (reference sequence). This CDR3 is built from 14 residues. The V gene end was trimmed by 5 bases and the J gene end by 0 bases; junction bases not matched to a gene: 3. TCRB transcripts that were expressed got sequenced, as all of the isolated RNA had been reverse transcribed. The repertoire was sequenced with immunoSEQ multiplex PCR; TCRdb's copy has only in-frame clones and lacks some. The top ten hold roughly 0.46% of the sample, which has about 190,000 clones, approximately 7.9% seen once. The material sequenced was central memory CD4+ T cells from blood. The V call is TRBV30, the J call TRBJ2-1, with TRBD2 matching over 8 bases. This clonotype was obtained from a man aged 18 to 30 with type 1 diabetes. In DNA, the CDR3 is TGTGCCTGGGGGAGCGGGAGCTCCTACAATGAGCAGTTCTTC. Amino acid sequence: CAWGSGSSYNEQFF. Full variable domain (remainder filled in from reference TRBV30 and TRBJ2-1): SQTIHQWPATLVQPVGSPLSLECTVEGTSNPNLYWYRQAAGRGLQLLFYSVGIGQISSEVPQNLSASRPQDRQFILSSKKLLLSDSGFYLCAWGSGSSYNEQFFGPGTRLTVL.